One and the same sample provided the 32 T cell receptor beta chains below, sequenced in a study of blood T cell repertoires in COVID-19. Libraries were prepared by immunoSEQ multiplex PCR; TCRdb keeps only in-frame clonotypes and omits some of them. In the table there are over 350,000 clones, roughly 85% of which are singletons. The sequencing sample was made of PBMCs or T cells enriched from blood (not recorded which). The receptors come from a woman under 30 with acute COVID-19.

CDR3: CASSFGPGTVFLNTEAFF. The CDR3 DNA reads as TGTGCCAGCAGCTTTGGTCCGGGGACAGTTTTCCTAAACACTGAAGCTTTCTTT. The chain is built from TRBV7-9 and TRBJ1-1; 7 bases line up with TRBD1. Trimming removed 3 bases from V and 2 bases from J; junction bases left unmatched: 15. Germline CDR1 reads SEHNR; CDR2 reads FQNEAQ (reference sequence). CDR3 size: 18 residues.

This chain connects TRBV4-1 to TRBJ1-1; 7 bases are shared with TRBD1. V lost 3 bases and J lost 3; bases outside the gene matches: 1. CDR1 and CDR2 (germline): MGHRA, YSYEKL. The CDR3 is 13 residues long. The CDR3 region is CASSQQGDTEAFF. The CDR3 DNA is TGCGCCAGCAGCCAGCAGGGGGACACTGAAGCTTTCTTT.

The chain carries TRBV18 and TRBJ2-7; TRBD1 is a possible D gene (5 bases). CDR3 length: 14 amino acids. From germline, CDR1 is KGHSH and CDR2 LQKENI. V shed 2 bases and J shed 6 bases, with 14 bases lying between them. The CDR3 loop reads CASSPDSASGEQYF. Written as DNA, the CDR3 is TGTGCCAGCTCACCAGACAGCGCTTCCGGCGAGCAGTACTTC.

This chain uses TRBV5-4 with TRBJ1-3; D ambiguous. Germline V gives CDR1 SGHNT, CDR2 YYREEE (reference sequence). CDR3 length: 13 amino acids. V lost 2 bases, J lost 3 bases, and 6 bases lay in between. This CDR3 reads CASSFRGGNTIYF. In nucleotides, the CDR3 is TGTGCCAGCAGCTTCAGAGGTGGAAACACCATATATTTT.

This chain joins TRBV29-1 and TRBJ2-4, with 7 bases matching TRBD1. V lost 3 bases, J lost 8 bases, and 10 bases stayed unmatched. Germline values: CDR1 SQVTM, CDR2 ANQGSEA. CDR3 length: 14 amino acids. DNA for the CDR3: TGCAGCGTTGACGGCACAGGGGACGGGGACATTCAGTACTTC. Amino acid sequence: CSVDGTGDGDIQYF.

The CDR3 spells CAISDRAAEAFF. DNA of the CDR3: TGTGCCATCAGTGACAGGGCCGCTGAAGCTTTCTTT. V is TRBV10-3 and J is TRBJ1-1, with D possibly matching TRBD1 (5 bases). The CDR3 length is 12 residues. Trimming cost V 3 bases and J 6 bases, with 8 bases left between them. Germline V gene data show CDR1 as ENHRY and CDR2 as SYGVKD.

The CDR3 bases are TGCGCCAGCAGCTTGACGGAAGGGGGCTATGGCTACACCTTC. Translated: CASSLTEGGYGYTF. This chain connects TRBV5-1 to TRBJ1-2, with a tentative D call TRBD1 (6 bases). Between the trimmed V and J ends, which lost 1 base and 4 bases, there was a span of 11 bases. The germline V gene encodes CDR1 SGHRS and CDR2 YFSETQ. This CDR3 spans 14 amino acids.

This clone was detected only once. The rearrangement joins TRBV7-9 to TRBJ2-7, with 9 bases that match TRBD1. Germline V gene lookup returns CDR1 SEHNR and CDR2 FQNEAQ (reference sequence). The trim removed 7 bases at V and 4 bases at J, leaving 5 bases unmatched. This CDR3 spans 13 amino acids. In nucleotides, the CDR3 is TGTGCCAGCACCCACAGGGGGCTGTACGAGCAGTACTTC. Protein: CASTHRGLYEQYF.

This chain joins TRBV27 and TRBJ2-3; 15 bases fit TRBD2. V gave up 5 bases and J gave up 6 bases; unmatched junction bases: 3. Germline values: CDR1 MNHEY, CDR2 SMNVEV (reference sequence). The CDR3 totals 15 residues. CDR3 sequence reads: CASSRGTSGRDTQYF. CDR3 nucleotides: TGTGCCAGCAGTAGGGGGACTAGCGGGAGGGATACGCAGTATTTT.

Regarding this clone: This sample also contains other DNA sequences that code for the same CDR3. The gene calls are TRBV9 and TRBJ2-7; no clear D gene. The CDR3 length is 13 residues. CDR1 is SGDLS, CDR2 YYNGEE, per germline. V was clipped by 2 bases and J by 2 bases, with 8 bases between them. CDR3 residues: CASSVDSTYEQYF. The CDR3 region has the DNA TGTGCCAGCAGCGTCGACTCTACCTACGAGCAGTACTTC.

CDR3 loop: CAISESPTGYEKLFF. In nucleotides, the CDR3 is TGTGCCATCAGTGAGTCACCGACAGGGTACGAAAAACTGTTTTTT. This rearrangement joins TRBV10-3 to TRBJ1-4; 7 nucleotides line up with TRBD1. Germline CDR1 reads ENHRY; CDR2 reads SYGVKD. V dropped 0 bases and J dropped 8; count of bases not matched to a gene: 6. The CDR3 length is 15 residues.

The chain employs TRBV7-3 and TRBJ1-6; 8 nucleotides line up with TRBD1. Germline loops: CDR1 SGHTA, CDR2 FQGTGA. Trimming took 5 bases from V and 0 from J; bases not matched to a gene: 3. CDR3 size: 16 residues. The CDR3 protein is CASSRRGHSYNSPLHF. CDR3 nucleotide sequence: TGTGCCAGCAGCCGCAGGGGGCACTCCTATAATTCACCCCTCCACTTT.

The rearrangement uses TRBV27 and TRBJ1-2; no firm D call. Trimming cost V 2 bases and J 5 bases, with 15 bases left between them. Germline values: CDR1 MNHEY, CDR2 SMNVEV (reference sequence). CDR3 length: 15 residues. The CDR3 coding sequence is TGTGCCAGCAGTTTAACTGCCGGAGTCGGATATGGCTACACCTTC. As protein: CASSLTAGVGYGYTF.

In its sample, this clone was seen once. V usage is TRBV4-3 and J usage is TRBJ2-3; 8 bases line up with TRBD2. Germline V lookup: CDR1 LGHNA, CDR2 YSLEER. The V and J ends lost 0 bases and 6 bases, in that order; junction bases with no gene match: 14. This CDR3 has 18 residues. CDR3 bases: TGCGCCAGCAGCCAAGAGAACCAAACTAGCGGCGCGGTTGATACGCAGTATTTT. It translates to CASSQENQTSGAVDTQYF.

V gene TRBV5-1 combines with J gene TRBJ2-1, with 11 bases identical to TRBD2. V gave up 0 bases and J gave up 0 bases; unmatched junction bases: 5. Looked up from germline, CDR1 is SGHRS and CDR2 is YFSETQ. The length of the CDR3 is 18 residues. This CDR3 is CASSLGLAGGGSYNEQFF. The DNA of the CDR3 is TGCGCCAGCAGCTTGGGGCTAGCGGGAGGTGGCTCCTACAATGAGCAGTTCTTC.

In the case of this clone: Other nucleotide sequences from this sample produce the same CDR3. The genes are TRBV3-1 (or the pseudogene TRBV3-2) and TRBJ2-5, with TRBD2 matching over 8 bases. V dropped 1 base and J dropped 4; count of bases not matched to a gene: 8. CDR1 and CDR2 (germline): LGHDT, YNNKEL (reference sequence). CDR3 length: 16 amino acids. CDR3 DNA sequence: TGTGCCAGCAGCCAAGGTTCCGGGGGGGCCGGAGAGACCCAGTACTTC. As protein: CASSQGSGGAGETQYF.

This sequence joins TRBV25-1 and TRBJ1-6; unclear D gene. The CDR3 has 13 amino acids. Germline V gene sequence: CDR1 MGHDK, CDR2 SYGVNS. Trimming shortened V by 1 base and J by 9 bases, and 7 bases separated the two germline ends. The chain's CDR3 is CASSELKSSPLHF. CDR3 nucleotides: TGTGCCAGCAGTGAATTGAAGAGTTCACCCCTCCACTTT.

This chain connects TRBV2 to TRBJ2-5; TRBD1 aligns across 8 bases. In germline, CDR1 is SNHLY, CDR2 FYNNEI. The ends lost 6 bases at V and 7 bases at J; junction bases unmatched: 13. The length of the CDR3 is 15 residues. The CDR3 bases are TGTGCCAGCAGGTTGTCTCAGGGGGCGATGGGGACCCAGTACTTC. Translating it yields CASRLSQGAMGTQYF.

This rearrangement joins TRBV19 to TRBJ1-2; D not resolved. The CDR3 extends over 13 amino acids. Germline V gene data show CDR1 as LNHDA and CDR2 as SQIVND (reference sequence). Trimming left V 3 bases short and J 8 bases short, with 13 bases between. The DNA for the CDR3 is TGTGCCAGTAGTATCGAGCCAGGATCGGGCTACACCTTC. Protein: CASSIEPGSGYTF. The full variable domain, in which reference TRBV19 and TRBJ1-2 provide the parts outside the CDR3, is DGGITQSPKYLFRKEGQNVTLSCEQNLNHDAMYWYRQDPGQGLRLIYYSQIVNDFQKGDIAEGYSVSREKKESFPLTVTSAQKNPTAFYLCASSIEPGSGYTFGSGTRLTVV.

In nucleotides, the CDR3 is TGTGCCAGCAGCCAGAGGACAGGGGGAAGGACTAATGAAAAACTGTTTTTT. Its protein product is CASSQRTGGRTNEKLFF. The chain uses TRBV14 and TRBJ1-4, with 10 bases matching TRBD1. The CDR3 contains 17 residues. The ends lost 3 bases at V and 2 bases at J; junction bases unmatched: 6. CDR1 is SGHDN and CDR2 is FVKESK in the germline V gene. Supplemented by reference TRBV14 and TRBJ1-4, the full variable domain reads EAGVTQFPSHSVIEKGQTVTLRCDPISGHDNLYWYRRVMGKEIKFLLHFVKESKQDESGMPNNRFLAERTGGTYSTLKVQPAELEDSGVYFCASSQRTGGRTNEKLFFGSGTQLSVL.

V usage is TRBV9 and J usage is TRBJ2-3; tentative D call: TRBD2 (5 bases). Germline V gene lookup returns CDR1 SGDLS and CDR2 YYNGEE. The CDR3 totals 16 residues. Deletions cut 0 bases from V and 1 base from J, with 12 bases between. The CDR3 spells CASSVVGIARTDTQYF. As DNA, the CDR3 is TGTGCCAGCAGCGTAGTGGGGATAGCGCGCACAGATACGCAGTATTTT. The full variable domain, its missing parts supplied by reference TRBV9 and TRBJ2-3, is DSGVTQTPKHLITATGQRVTLRCSPRSGDLSVYWYQQSLDQGLQFLIQYYNGEERAKGNILERFSAQQFPDLHSELNLSSLELGDSALYFCASSVVGIARTDTQYFGPGTRLTVL.

The CDR3 is CASSVSLSGNQPQHF. Here the CDR3 DNA reads TGCGCCAGCAGCGTTAGCTTGTCAGGCAATCAGCCCCAGCATTTT. This rearrangement joins TRBV4-3 to TRBJ1-5; D is unresolved. The CDR3 contains 15 residues. Germline CDR1 LGHNA, CDR2 YSLEER. The V gene lost 5 bases and the J gene lost 2 bases, with 13 bases spanning the gap.

This rearrangement joins TRBV3-1 (or the pseudogene TRBV3-2) to TRBJ2-5; 7 bases align to TRBD1. V lost 4 bases, J lost 5 bases, and 4 bases stayed unmatched. The CDR3 loop spans 13 amino acids. Germline V gene sequence: CDR1 LGHDT, CDR2 YNNKEL (reference sequence). The CDR3 DNA reads TGTGCCAGCAGCCCGACAGGGCGGGAGACCCAGTACTTC. Amino acids: CASSPTGRETQYF.

The rearrangement joins TRBV6-2 or TRBV6-3 to TRBJ2-2; TRBD1 is a possible D gene (6 bases). V was pared by 5 bases and J by 2 bases, with 9 bases between. Germline CDR1 MNHEY, CDR2 SVGEGT. The CDR3 runs 14 residues. CDR3 region: CASSAGTNTGELFF. DNA for the CDR3: TGTGCCAGCAGTGCCGGGACAAACACCGGGGAGCTGTTTTTT.

V gene TRBV3-1 (or the pseudogene TRBV3-2) combines with J gene TRBJ1-1; the D is unclear. From germline, CDR1 is LGHDT and CDR2 YNNKEL (reference sequence). The ends were cut back, 7 bases at V and 1 base at J, with 13 bases in the middle. The CDR3 sequence is 14 residues long. In nucleotides, the CDR3 is TGTGCCAGCACCAAAGTGGAGGGGAACACTGAAGCTTTCTTT. Protein product: CASTKVEGNTEAFF.

This chain connects TRBV5-1 to TRBJ2-6, with TRBD1 as a possible D gene (6 bases). CDR1 SGHRS and CDR2 YFSETQ come from the germline V gene. The CDR3 is 18 amino acids. V gave up 0 bases and J gave up 0 bases, with 13 bases separating them. The DNA for the CDR3 is TGCGCCAGCAGCTTGGAGGGACATCTTTCCTCTGGGGCCAACGTCCTGACTTTC. Protein product: CASSLEGHLSSGANVLTF.

The chain links TRBV27 to TRBJ1-1, with 7 bases matching TRBD1. The length of the CDR3 is 14 residues. The V segment lost 6 bases and the J segment 4 bases; nucleotides outside the gene matches: 8. The germline gives CDR1 MNHEY, CDR2 SMNVEV (reference sequence). CDR3 DNA: TGTGCCAGCAGACAACAGGGGTTGGTCACTGAAGCTTTCTTT. It specifies CASRQQGLVTEAFF.

The chain combines TRBV6-2 or TRBV6-3 with TRBJ2-7; D gene uncertain. CDR1 and CDR2 from the germline V gene are MNHEY and SVGEGT. This CDR3 is 11 amino acids long. Trimming took 5 bases from V and 7 from J, leaving 9 bases between them. The CDR3 is CASSISREQYF. In nucleotides, the CDR3 is TGTGCCAGCAGTATTTCGAGAGAGCAGTACTTC.

This clone was recorded once. This chain joins TRBV13 and TRBJ1-1; no clear D. Germline-derived CDR1 and CDR2 are PRHDT and FYEKMQ (reference sequence). Trimming took off 3 bases at V and 1 base at J, with 9 bases between the two ends. This CDR3 is 14 amino acids long. The CDR3 nucleotides are TGTGCCAGCAGCTTGAGTCCTAGGAACACTGAAGCTTTCTTT. This encodes CASSLSPRNTEAFF.

This clone was observed a handful of times. V is TRBV3-1 (or the pseudogene TRBV3-2) and J is TRBJ2-4; TRBD2 aligns across 7 bases. Germline CDR1 reads LGHDT; CDR2 reads YNNKEL (reference sequence). The CDR3 has 17 amino acids. The V and J ends lost 0 bases and 6 bases, in that order; junction bases with no gene match: 11. The CDR3 loop reads CASSQDREGRVRNIQYF. CDR3 nucleotide sequence: TGTGCCAGCAGCCAAGACAGGGAGGGCAGGGTACGAAACATTCAGTACTTC.

V is TRBV4-1 and J is TRBJ2-1; D may be TRBD2 (6 bases). CDR1 and CDR2 from the germline V gene are MGHRA and YSYEKL. Trimming pared 1 base from V and 4 bases from J, leaving 8 bases between. The CDR3 totals 14 residues. The CDR3 DNA reads as TGCGCCAGCAGCCAAGGGGACTTTTACAATGAGCAGTTCTTC. It codes for CASSQGDFYNEQFF.

The chain carries TRBV28 and TRBJ2-3; weak D call: TRBD1 (5 bases). V was trimmed by 5 bases and J by 3 bases, leaving 12 bases between them. Germline lookup yields CDR1 MDHEN and CDR2 SYDVKM. CDR3 length: 14 amino acids. CDR3 region: CASSPTPGTDTQYF. CDR3 DNA sequence: TGTGCCAGCAGTCCCACCCCAGGGACAGATACGCAGTATTTT.